The 10 T cell receptor beta chains below were found in one sample sequenced in a study of T cells in Graves' hyperthyroidism and ophthalmopathy (dated by TCRdb to between 2017 and 2020). The library came from multiplex PCR. The sequencer listed for this sample is Illumina HiSeq 2000. The TCR beta CDR3 regions were amplified from the RNA transcripts. A first-round RT-PCR of the TCR CDR3 used the HTBI primer set with the Qiagen OneStep RT-PCR kit. In TCRdb, the public reads were trimmed at Q25 with fastp and aligned with MiXCR, with productive beta chains retained. Every distinct CDR3 protein forms one entry, paired with its most common genes and DNA. This sample comprises fewer than 450,000 distinct CDR3 sequences, roughly a sixth of them detected only once. Of the sample, approximately 33% is held by the ten largest clones. The sequenced material came from blood. The receptors shown here come from a woman in her thirties with Graves' hyperthyroidism that later progressed to Graves' ophthalmopathy.

V and J are TRBV2 and TRBJ2-1; D remains ambiguous. CDR3 size: 10 residues. CDR1 is SNHLY, CDR2 FYNNEI, per germline. Trimming stripped 6 bases from V and 12 bases from J, with 9 bases between. The CDR3 protein is CASRTTGQFF. For the CDR3, the DNA is TGTGCCAGCAGAACAACGGGGCAGTTCTTC.

This clonotype was recorded at least ten times. The chain has TRBV11-2 and TRBJ1-2; the D is unclear. In germline, CDR1 is SGHAT, CDR2 FQNNGV. V was trimmed by 3 bases and J by 4 bases, leaving 15 bases between them. This CDR3 has 15 residues. The chain's CDR3 is CASSLGISPLYGYTF. CDR3 nucleotide sequence: TGTGCCAGCAGCTTGGGGATCTCCCCTCTCTATGGCTACACCTTC.

A few counts support this clonotype. The V call is TRBV20-1, the J call TRBJ2-1; tentatively, D is TRBD1 (5 bases). Trimming took off 0 bases at V and 5 bases at J, with 14 bases between the two ends. CDR3 length equals 15 residues. Germline CDR1 reads DFQATT; CDR2 reads SNEGSKA (reference sequence). CDR3 nucleotide sequence: TGCAGTGCTAGAGATGGGCAGGGTGTAAACAATGAGCAGTTCTTC. Encoded protein: CSARDGQGVNNEQFF.

This clonotype is categorized as medium-sized (0.01 to 0.1%). The chain couples TRBV28 to TRBJ2-5; D unclear. The CDR3 covers 12 residues. V was cut by 6 bases and J by 4 bases, with 9 bases left in between. CDR1 is MDHEN, CDR2 SYDVKM, per germline. For the CDR3, the DNA is TGTGCCAGCAGCTTACTTGGAGAGACCCAGTACTTC. This gives the protein CASSLLGETQYF.

The chain is built from TRBV20-1 and TRBJ2-7; either TRBD1 or TRBD2 may supply D (5 bases each). Germline V gene lookup returns CDR1 DFQATT and CDR2 SNEGSKA (reference sequence). This CDR3 has 13 amino acids. V lost 6 bases, J lost 5 bases, and 17 bases lay in between. This chain's CDR3 is CSAGRGRQDEQYF. The DNA of the CDR3 is TGCAGTGCGGGCCGGGGCAGGCAGGACGAGCAGTACTTC.

The sample holds many counts of this clonotype. The CDR3 DNA reads TGCGCCAGCAGCCCTATAGCGGGACTTCAAGAGACCCAGTACTTC. Protein: CASSPIAGLQETQYF. V is TRBV4-1 and J is TRBJ2-5, with 8 positions matching TRBD2. The CDR3 has 15 residues. V trimming: 4 bases; J trimming: 2 bases; junction bases outside the gene matches: 6. Per germline, CDR1 MGHRA and CDR2 YSYEKL.

This clonotype was detected a few times. This rearrangement joins TRBV29-1 to TRBJ2-7; D perhaps matches TRBD1 (8 bases). This CDR3 has 14 amino acids. Per the germline V gene, CDR1 is SQVTM and CDR2 is ANQGSEA. The V end lost 5 bases, the J end lost 5 bases, and 19 bases lay between the germline ends. The CDR3 loop reads CSVLRTGRGNEQYF. CDR3 in DNA: TGCAGCGTTCTTAGGACAGGGAGGGGAAACGAGCAGTACTTC.

The chain carries TRBV28 and TRBJ1-4, with D possibly being TRBD1 (5 bases). The V end was cut by 3 bases, the J end by 0 bases, with 17 bases between. This CDR3 contains 18 residues. Germline V gene sequence: CDR1 MDHEN, CDR2 SYDVKM. The CDR3 region has the DNA TGTGCCAGCAGTTTGTACACCGGGACGTTTGCAACTAATGAAAAACTGTTTTTT. Protein product: CASSLYTGTFATNEKLFF.

This clonotype has a count of ten or more. The chain uses TRBV20-1 and TRBJ2-3; the D gene is possibly TRBD1 (5 bases). The CDR3 sequence is 14 residues long. Germline loops: CDR1 DFQATT, CDR2 SNEGSKA (reference sequence). Trimming cost V 5 bases and J 4 bases, with 16 bases left between them. CDR3 in amino acids: CSASRAGQADTQYF. CDR3 DNA sequence: TGCAGTGCTTCAAGGGCAGGGCAGGCAGATACGCAGTATTTT.

The chain has TRBV7-3 and TRBJ1-3; D might be TRBD1 (5 bases). Deletions cut 4 bases from V and 3 bases from J, with 13 bases between. The CDR3 is 15 amino acids. Germline V gene sequence: CDR1 SGHTA, CDR2 FQGTGA. The CDR3 DNA reads TGTGCCAGCAGCTCCTCGGGGGGTTTTGGAAACACCATATATTTT. It encodes CASSSSGGFGNTIYF.